This T cell receptor (beta chain) came from a study of T cell repertoires in cytomegalovirus infection. Study-level findings and limits: Ex vivo responses were dominated by HLA-C-restricted CMV-specific TCR beta clonotypes.

TCRdb used MiXCR to reprocess the reads, holding one entry per CDR3 protein. This sample has tens of thousands of distinct CDR3 sequences, with around 20% found just once. This clonotype has just a few counts. Its target is not known. CDR1 is SGHVS and CDR2 is FNYEAQ in the germline V gene. CDR3 length: 12 amino acids. The V and J ends lost 8 bases and 2 bases respectively, with 10 bases between them. This sequence originates from a human donor in good health (CMV status not recorded). Some clones in this sample may be carry-over from other donors' samples. The J gene is TRBJ2-7, the V gene TRBV7-6, with D maybe TRBD2 (5 bases). The sequenced sample was CD8+ T cells from cultured PBMCs, obtained from culture after CMV antigen stimulation. CDR3 coding DNA: TGTGCCAGCCGAACGGGAACCTACGAGCAGTACTTC. Residues: CASRTGTYEQYF.